This TCR beta chain was sequenced in a study of blood T cell repertoires in COVID-19. Study-wide context: The United States, Italy and Spain provided the acute and convalescent COVID-19 samples. Sources were T cells, B-cell-depleted T cells, or PBMCs; the material itself was cDNA or gDNA.

Profiled with immunoSEQ multiplex PCR; TCRdb holds only in-frame clones, not every one. The data show 85,000 to 100,000 clones, 87% seen once. Patients at the Seattle site were enrolled during active infection and followed longitudinally. The germline V gene encodes CDR1 SGDLS and CDR2 YYNGEE. The length of the CDR3 is 15 residues. Trimming shortened V by 0 bases and J by 7 bases, and 17 bases separated the two germline ends. The receptor's source is a woman aged 55 to 70 with COVID-19, enrolled during active disease. Sequences were obtained from peripheral blood. This chain links TRBV9 with TRBJ2-7; the D gene is possibly TRBD2 (5 bases). The CDR3 DNA is TGTGCCAGCAGCGTAGACGGGAAAGGATCTAGGGAGCAGTACTTC. It specifies CASSVDGKGSREQYF.